This paragraph reports one T cell receptor beta chain. Its antigen is unidentified. The data stem from a study of shared clonotypes between healthy human individuals. Points from the study as a whole: Clonotypes shared by all four sorted-subset donors had higher generation probabilities than non-shared clonotypes. When naive CD4 clonotypes were compared across a few donors, approximately 4.9% were shared.

Germline V gene lookup returns CDR1 SGHAT and CDR2 FQNNGV. CDR3 length: 11 amino acids. V was trimmed by 8 bases and J by 9 bases, leaving 14 bases between them. The naive CD8 fraction comprised CD45RO-negative cells positively selected for CCR7 and excluded terminally differentiated effector memory CD45RA+ cells. In replicate PCRs of sorted subsets, around 200 ng DNA, roughly 31,000 T cell genomes, was used. TCRdb keeps only in-frame clones here, not all; method: immunoSEQ multiplex PCR. The data contain some 2.1 million clones, around 96% of them singletons. The V gene is TRBV11-2, the J gene TRBJ2-7; D is perhaps TRBD1 or TRBD2 (6 bases each). Sequencing was carried out using naive CD8+ T cells sorted from blood. The clonotype originates from a man younger than 35 in good health. As DNA, the CDR3 is TGTGCCAGCGCCCAAGGGGGAGGGCAGTACTTC. Translation: CASAQGGGQYF. Full variable domain (outside the CDR3, taken from reference TRBV11-2 and TRBJ2-7): EAGVAQSPRYKIIEKRQSVAFWCNPISGHATLYWYQQILGQGPKLLIQFQNNGVVDDSQLPKDRFSAERLKGVDSTLKIQPAKLEDSAVYLCASAQGGGQYFGPGTRLTVT.